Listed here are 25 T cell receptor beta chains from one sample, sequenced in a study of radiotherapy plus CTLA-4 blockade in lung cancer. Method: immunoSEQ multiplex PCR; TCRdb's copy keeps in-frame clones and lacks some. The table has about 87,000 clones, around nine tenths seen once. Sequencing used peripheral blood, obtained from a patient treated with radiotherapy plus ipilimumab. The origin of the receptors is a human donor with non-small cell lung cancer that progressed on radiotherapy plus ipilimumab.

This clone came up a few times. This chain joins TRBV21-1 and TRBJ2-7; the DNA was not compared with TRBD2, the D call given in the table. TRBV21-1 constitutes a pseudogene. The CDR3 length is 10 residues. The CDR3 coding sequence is TGTGCCAGCGTACCGGGAGGGCTGTACTTC. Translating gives CASVPGGLYF.

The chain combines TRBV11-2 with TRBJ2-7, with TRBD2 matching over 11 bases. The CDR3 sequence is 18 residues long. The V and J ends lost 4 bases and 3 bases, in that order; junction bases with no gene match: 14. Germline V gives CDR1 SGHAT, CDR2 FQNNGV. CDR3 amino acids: CASSYGTSGREAYYEQYF. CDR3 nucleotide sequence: TGTGCCAGCAGCTACGGGACTAGCGGACGGGAGGCCTACTACGAGCAGTACTTC.

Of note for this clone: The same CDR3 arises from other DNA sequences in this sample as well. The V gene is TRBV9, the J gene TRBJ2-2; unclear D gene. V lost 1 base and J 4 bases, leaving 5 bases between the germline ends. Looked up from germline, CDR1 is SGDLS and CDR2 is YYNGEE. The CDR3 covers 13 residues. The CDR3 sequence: CASSVRGTGELFF. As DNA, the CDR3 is TGTGCCAGCAGCGTAAGAGGCACCGGGGAGCTGTTTTTT. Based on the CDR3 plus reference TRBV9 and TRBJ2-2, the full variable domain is DSGVTQTPKHLITATGQRVTLRCSPRSGDLSVYWYQQSLDQGLQFLIQYYNGEERAKGNILERFSAQQFPDLHSELNLSSLELGDSALYFCASSVRGTGELFFGEGSRLTVL.

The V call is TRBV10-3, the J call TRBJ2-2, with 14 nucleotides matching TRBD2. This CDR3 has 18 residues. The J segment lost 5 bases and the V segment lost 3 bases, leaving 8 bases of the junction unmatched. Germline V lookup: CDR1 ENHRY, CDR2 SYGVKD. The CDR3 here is CAISDPGLAGVGTGELFF. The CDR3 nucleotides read TGTGCCATCAGTGACCCGGGACTAGCGGGAGTGGGGACCGGGGAGCTGTTTTTT.

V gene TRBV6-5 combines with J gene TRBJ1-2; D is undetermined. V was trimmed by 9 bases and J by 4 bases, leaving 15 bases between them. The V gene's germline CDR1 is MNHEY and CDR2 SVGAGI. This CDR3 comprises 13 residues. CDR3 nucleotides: TGTGCCAGTGCGGCCGGGCGGGCCTATGGCTACACCTTC. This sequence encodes CASAAGRAYGYTF.

CDR3 loop: CASSQDATYTGELFF. The CDR3 region has the DNA TGCGCCAGCAGCCAAGATGCCACTTACACCGGGGAGCTGTTTTTT. This chain joins TRBV4-3 and TRBJ2-2, with unresolved D. This CDR3 region has 15 residues. Germline values: CDR1 LGHNA, CDR2 YSLEER. V shed 0 bases and J shed 3 bases, with 8 bases lying between them.

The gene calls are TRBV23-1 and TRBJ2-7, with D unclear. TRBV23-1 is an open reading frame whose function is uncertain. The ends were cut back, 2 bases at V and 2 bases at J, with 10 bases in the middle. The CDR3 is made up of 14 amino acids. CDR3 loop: CASSQERKAYEQYF. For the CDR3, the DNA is TGCGCCAGCAGTCAAGAACGGAAAGCCTACGAGCAGTACTTC.

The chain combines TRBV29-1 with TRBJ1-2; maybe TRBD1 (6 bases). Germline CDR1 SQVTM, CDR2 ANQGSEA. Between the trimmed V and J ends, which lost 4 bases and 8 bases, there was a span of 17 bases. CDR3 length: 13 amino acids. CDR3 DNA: TGCAGCGTTGGTGGGTACAGGGCGGCGGGCTACACCTTC. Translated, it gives CSVGGYRAAGYTF.

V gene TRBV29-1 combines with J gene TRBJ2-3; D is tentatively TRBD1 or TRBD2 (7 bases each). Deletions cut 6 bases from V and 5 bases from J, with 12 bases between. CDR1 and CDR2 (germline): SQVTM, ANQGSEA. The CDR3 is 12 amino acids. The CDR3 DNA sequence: TGCAGCGTATCAGGGGGGGGAGATACGCAGTATTTT. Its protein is CSVSGGGDTQYF.

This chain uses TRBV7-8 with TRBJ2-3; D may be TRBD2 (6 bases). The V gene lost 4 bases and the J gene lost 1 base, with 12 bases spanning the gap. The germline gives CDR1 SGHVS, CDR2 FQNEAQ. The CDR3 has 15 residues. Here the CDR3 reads CASSSGTGGTDTQYF. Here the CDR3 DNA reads TGTGCCAGCAGCTCCGGGACTGGTGGCACAGATACGCAGTATTTT.

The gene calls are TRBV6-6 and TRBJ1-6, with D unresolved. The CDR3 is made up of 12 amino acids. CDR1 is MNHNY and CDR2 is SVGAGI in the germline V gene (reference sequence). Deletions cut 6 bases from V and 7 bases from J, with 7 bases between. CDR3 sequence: CASSNANSPLHF. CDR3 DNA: TGTGCCAGCAGCAACGCCAATTCACCCCTCCACTTT.

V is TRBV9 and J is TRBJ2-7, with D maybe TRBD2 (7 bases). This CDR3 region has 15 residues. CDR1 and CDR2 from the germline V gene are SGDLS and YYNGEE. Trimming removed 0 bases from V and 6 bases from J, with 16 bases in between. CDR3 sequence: CASSVEDGGPSEQYF. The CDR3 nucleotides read TGTGCCAGCAGCGTAGAAGACGGGGGGCCGTCCGAGCAGTACTTC.

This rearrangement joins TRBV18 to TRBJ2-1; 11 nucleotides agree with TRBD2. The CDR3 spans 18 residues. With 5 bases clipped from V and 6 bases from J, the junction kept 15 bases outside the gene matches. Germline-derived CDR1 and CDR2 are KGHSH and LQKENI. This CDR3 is CASSTLSLAGGPVNEQFF. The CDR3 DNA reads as TGTGCCAGCTCAACCCTTTCTTTAGCGGGAGGGCCCGTCAATGAGCAGTTCTTC.

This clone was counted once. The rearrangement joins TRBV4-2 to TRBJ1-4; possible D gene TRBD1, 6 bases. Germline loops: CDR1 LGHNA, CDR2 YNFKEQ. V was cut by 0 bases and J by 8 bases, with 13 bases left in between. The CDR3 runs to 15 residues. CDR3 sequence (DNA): TGTGCCAGCAGCCAAGATTTCACAGGGAGGGAAAAACTGTTTTTT. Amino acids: CASSQDFTGREKLFF.

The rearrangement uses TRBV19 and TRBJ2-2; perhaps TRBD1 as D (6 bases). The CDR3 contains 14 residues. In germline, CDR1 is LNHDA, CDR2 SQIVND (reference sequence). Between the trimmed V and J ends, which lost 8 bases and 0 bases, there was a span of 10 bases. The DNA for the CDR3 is TGTGCCAGTTCCGACAGGCCGAACACCGGGGAGCTGTTTTTT. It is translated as CASSDRPNTGELFF.

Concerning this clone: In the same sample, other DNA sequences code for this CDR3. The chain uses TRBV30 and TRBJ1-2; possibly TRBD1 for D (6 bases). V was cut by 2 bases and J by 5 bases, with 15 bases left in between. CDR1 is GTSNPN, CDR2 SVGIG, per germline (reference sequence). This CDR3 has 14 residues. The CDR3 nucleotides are TGTGCCTGGAGTCCGGGGCAGGGGTCGTATGGCTACACCTTC. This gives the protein CAWSPGQGSYGYTF.

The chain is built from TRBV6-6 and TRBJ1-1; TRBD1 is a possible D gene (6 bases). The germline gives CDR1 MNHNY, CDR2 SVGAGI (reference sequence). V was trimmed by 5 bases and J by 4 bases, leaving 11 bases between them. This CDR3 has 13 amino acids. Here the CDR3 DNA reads TGTGCCAGCAGTCGGGGGCAAAGCACTGAAGCTTTCTTT. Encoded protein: CASSRGQSTEAFF.

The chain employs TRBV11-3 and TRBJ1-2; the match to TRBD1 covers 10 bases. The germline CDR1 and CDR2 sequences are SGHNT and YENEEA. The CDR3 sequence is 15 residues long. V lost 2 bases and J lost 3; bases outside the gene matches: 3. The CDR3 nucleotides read TGTGCCAGCAGCTTATCCGGGACAGGGGACTATGGCTACACCTTC. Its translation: CASSLSGTGDYGYTF.

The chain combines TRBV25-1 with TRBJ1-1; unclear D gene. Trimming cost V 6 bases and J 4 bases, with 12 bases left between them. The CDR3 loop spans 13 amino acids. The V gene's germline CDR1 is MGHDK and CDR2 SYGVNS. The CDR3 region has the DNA TGTGCCAGCAGCCTCCTGCCAGGCACTGAAGCTTTCTTT. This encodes CASSLLPGTEAFF.

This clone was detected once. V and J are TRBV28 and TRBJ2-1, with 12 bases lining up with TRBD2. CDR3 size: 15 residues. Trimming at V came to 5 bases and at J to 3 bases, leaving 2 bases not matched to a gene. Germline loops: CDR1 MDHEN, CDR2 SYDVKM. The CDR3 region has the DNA TGTGCCAGCAGTCTAGCGGGGGGGCTCTACAATGAGCAGTTCTTC. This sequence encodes CASSLAGGLYNEQFF.

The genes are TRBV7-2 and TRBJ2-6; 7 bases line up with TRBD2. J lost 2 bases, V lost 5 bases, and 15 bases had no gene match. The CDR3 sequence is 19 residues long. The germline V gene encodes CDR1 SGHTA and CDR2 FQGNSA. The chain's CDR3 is CASSPGRGREGAGANVLTF. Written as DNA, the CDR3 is TGTGCCAGCAGCCCAGGGAGGGGCAGGGAGGGCGCTGGGGCCAACGTCCTGACTTTC.

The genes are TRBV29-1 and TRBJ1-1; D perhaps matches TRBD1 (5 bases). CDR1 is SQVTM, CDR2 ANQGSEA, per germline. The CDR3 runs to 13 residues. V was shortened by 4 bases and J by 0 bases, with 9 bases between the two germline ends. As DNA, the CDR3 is TGCAGCGTTGTGAGACAGTTGAACACTGAAGCTTTCTTT. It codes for CSVVRQLNTEAFF.

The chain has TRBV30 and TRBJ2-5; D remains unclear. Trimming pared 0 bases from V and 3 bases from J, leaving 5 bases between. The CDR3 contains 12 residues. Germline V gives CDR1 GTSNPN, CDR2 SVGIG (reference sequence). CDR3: CAWSVWEETQYF. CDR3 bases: TGTGCCTGGAGTGTATGGGAAGAGACCCAGTACTTC.

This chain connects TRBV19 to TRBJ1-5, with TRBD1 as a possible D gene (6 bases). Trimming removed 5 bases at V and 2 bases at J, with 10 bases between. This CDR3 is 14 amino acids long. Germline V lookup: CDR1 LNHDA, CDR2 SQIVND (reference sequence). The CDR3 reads CASSLQGGNQPQHF. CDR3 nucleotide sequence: TGTGCCAGTAGTTTACAGGGAGGCAATCAGCCCCAGCATTTT.

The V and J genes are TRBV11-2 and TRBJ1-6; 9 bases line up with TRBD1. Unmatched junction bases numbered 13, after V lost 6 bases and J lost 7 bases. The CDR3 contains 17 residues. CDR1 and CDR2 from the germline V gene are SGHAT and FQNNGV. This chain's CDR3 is CASSNTMQQGANSPLHF. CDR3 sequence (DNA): TGTGCCAGCAGTAACACCATGCAACAGGGGGCGAATTCACCCCTCCACTTT.